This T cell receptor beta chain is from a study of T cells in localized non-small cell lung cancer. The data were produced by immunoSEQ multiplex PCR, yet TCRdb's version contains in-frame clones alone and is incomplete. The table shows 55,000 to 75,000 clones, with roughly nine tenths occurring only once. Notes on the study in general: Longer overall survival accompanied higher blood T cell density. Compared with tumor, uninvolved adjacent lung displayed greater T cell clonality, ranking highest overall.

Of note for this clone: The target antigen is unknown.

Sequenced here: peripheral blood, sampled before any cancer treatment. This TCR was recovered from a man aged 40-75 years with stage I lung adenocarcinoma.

DNA for the CDR3: TGTGCCAGCTCACCGGGTCAGGATTTGGGCATTCAGTACTTC. Translating it yields CASSPGQDLGIQYF. This sequence joins TRBV18 and TRBJ2-4, with unresolved D. V was pared by 3 bases and J by 9 bases, with 15 bases between. The CDR3 consists of 14 residues. Germline CDR1 and CDR2: KGHSH and LQKENI.